This TCR beta chain was identified in a study of blood T cell repertoires in COVID-19. CDR1 and CDR2 (germline): MNHEY, SMNVEV (reference sequence). The CDR3 consists of 14 residues. V lost 2 bases, J lost 2 bases, and 3 bases stayed unmatched. Produced via immunoSEQ multiplex PCR; TCRdb's table is partial and in-frame only. The sample carries 260,000 or so clones, around 84% recorded once. The chain recombines TRBV27 with TRBJ2-7, with TRBD2 identical over 7 bases. Sequences were obtained from PBMCs or T cells enriched from blood (not recorded which). The receptor comes from a man aged 18 to 29 who had recovered from COVID-19. CDR3 nucleotides: TGTGCCAGCAGTTTAGAGCGGGGAGCCTACGAGCAGTACTTC. Its translation is CASSLERGAYEQYF.